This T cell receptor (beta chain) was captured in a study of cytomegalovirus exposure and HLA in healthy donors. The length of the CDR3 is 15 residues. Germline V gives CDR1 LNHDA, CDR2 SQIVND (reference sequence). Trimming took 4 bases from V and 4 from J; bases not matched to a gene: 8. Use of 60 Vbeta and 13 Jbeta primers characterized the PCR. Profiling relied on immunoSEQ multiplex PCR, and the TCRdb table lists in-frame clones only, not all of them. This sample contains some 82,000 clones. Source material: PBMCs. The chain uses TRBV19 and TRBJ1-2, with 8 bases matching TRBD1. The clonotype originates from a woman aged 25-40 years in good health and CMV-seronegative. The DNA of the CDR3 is TGTGCCAGTAGTAGGTCTGGGACAGGCGGCTATGGCTACACCTTC. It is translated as CASSRSGTGGYGYTF.